The table lists the clone carrying this TCR beta chain with many counts. Its specificity is unknown. The source of the sample is a study of tumor and adjacent non-tumor tissue in lung cancer. Background on the study: Histology: about a dozen adenocarcinoma, 2 squamous cell carcinoma, 1 small cell lung cancer. The patients, about nine men and 5 or 6 women, were roughly 31 to 85 with stage I to III disease.

No cell sorting was done before RNA was extracted from the tissue. Distant lung tissue was collected more than 3 cm away from the tumor edge. A modified ARM-PCR protocol with three rounds of nested PCR amplified TCRbeta. TCRdb independently ran MiXCR on the multiplex PCR reads; one entry per CDR3 protein. The profile covers 40,000 to 55,000 distinct CDR3 sequences, with about 79% appearing a single time and about 23% taken by the ten largest. General study findings and limits: Tumor tissue had significantly higher TCR diversity than normal lung.

The CDR3 runs to 14 residues. In germline, CDR1 is KGHDR, CDR2 SFDVKD. Deletions cut 9 bases from V and 3 bases from J, with 13 bases between. Input material: distant non-tumor lung tissue. This TCR came from a woman aged 55-69 years with non-small cell lung cancer. This sequence joins TRBV24-1 and TRBJ2-2; maybe TRBD1 (6 bases). CDR3 DNA: TGTGCCACCTCGGGACACCAAGACACCGGGGAGCTGTTTTTT. Amino acid sequence: CATSGHQDTGELFF.